The rows below give T cell receptor beta chains drawn from one sample of a study of blood T cell repertoires in COVID-19. Repertoires were generated with immunoSEQ multiplex PCR, while TCRdb's copy carries only in-frame clones and drops some. The sample holds 400,000 or so clones; 75% to 90% are singletons and the top ten take about 1.1%. Sample: PBMCs or T cells enriched from blood (not recorded which). Receptors were obtained from a man aged 25 to 40 who had recovered from COVID-19. Each CDR3 is given with its conserved first and last residue. D genes are given only for firm matches. Clone size is stated in some rows and not others, as once, few, many or a class when expanded.

V	J	D	size	CDR3	DNA
TRBV5-8	TRBJ2-7	NA	NA	CASRYPGKVYEQYF	TGTGCCAGCAGGTACCCGGGAAAAGTGTACGAGCAGTACTTC
TRBV7-6	TRBJ2-7	TRBD1	NA	CASSSVDRGSYEQYF	TGTGCCAGCAGCTCCGTTGACAGGGGCTCCTACGAGCAGTACTTC
TRBV19	TRBJ1-2	TRBD1	NA	CASSPDRGDYGYTF	TGTGCCAGTAGTCCGGACAGGGGGGACTATGGCTACACCTTC
TRBV11-2	TRBJ1-2	NA	few	CASSPQGTRSGGYTF	TGTGCCAGCAGCCCTCAGGGGACAAGGAGCGGAGGCTACACCTTC
TRBV7-8	TRBJ1-1	NA	NA	CASSATGSTEAFF	TGTGCCAGCAGCGCAACCGGGAGCACTGAAGCTTTCTTT
TRBV30	TRBJ1-2	TRBD1	NA	CAWRDRDRGEGGYTF	TGTGCCTGGAGGGACCGGGACAGGGGCGAGGGTGGCTACACCTTC
TRBV12-3/TRBV12-4	TRBJ2-3	NA	NA	CASSLDGVTQYF	TGTGCCAGCAGTTTAGACGGGGTCACGCAGTATTTT
TRBV5-4	TRBJ2-3	NA	NA	CASSPRQGITDTQYF	TGTGCCAGCAGCCCGAGGCAGGGGATTACAGATACGCAGTATTTT
TRBV19	TRBJ1-5	NA	NA	CATAPDSGNQPQHF	TGTGCCACCGCGCCGGACAGCGGAAATCAGCCCCAGCATTTT
TRBV19	TRBJ2-1	TRBD1	NA	CASRPGTGVSYNEQFF	TGTGCCAGTAGACCAGGGACAGGCGTCTCCTACAATGAGCAGTTCTTC
TRBV6-5	TRBJ2-2	NA	NA	CASRKSGTGELFF	TGTGCCAGCAGAAAAAGCGGCACCGGGGAGCTGTTTTTT
TRBV27	TRBJ1-6	NA	once	CASSPGVNSPLHF	TGTGCCAGCAGTCCAGGGGTAAACTCACCCCTCCACTTT